Listed below are T cell receptor beta chains from one sample, sequenced in a study of T cells in Graves' hyperthyroidism and ophthalmopathy. TCRdb re-called the multiplex PCR reads through MiXCR, storing one row per CDR3 protein. The table has nearly 600,000 distinct CDR3 sequences, around 14% seen once. The sample consisted of blood. Source of these receptors: a woman under 30 with Graves' ophthalmopathy. Both conserved end residues are part of each CDR3. The D gene is left open where the match is weak. Not all rows give a size; the values are once, few, many and, for expanded clones, a class.

D	V	J	size	DNA	CDR3
-	TRBV6-5	TRBJ1-1	many	TGTGCCAGCAGTTACGCGGAGGGGGGGACTGAAGCTTTCTTT	CASSYAEGGTEAFF
-	TRBV6-1	TRBJ1-1	many	TGTGCCAGCAGATCCAAGGGGGGAGGTAACACTGAAGCTTTCTTT	CASRSKGGGNTEAFF
TRBD2	TRBV11-2	TRBJ2-1	few	TGTGCCAGCAGTGACCCGGGACTAGCGGTCGATGAGCAGTTCTTC	CASSDPGLAVDEQFF
TRBD2	TRBV12-3/TRBV12-4	TRBJ2-3	many	TGTGCCAGCAGAGAGCGGGAGACCACAGATACGCAGTATTTT	CASRERETTDTQYF
TRBD2	TRBV6-2/TRBV6-3	TRBJ2-5	many	TGTGCCAGCAGTGGCGGGACTAGCGGTGAAGAGACCCAGTACTTC	CASSGGTSGEETQYF
-	TRBV5-8	TRBJ2-3	many	TGTGCCAGCAGCTTGGGACGGACTAGCACAGATACGCAGTATTTT	CASSLGRTSTDTQYF
TRBD1	TRBV7-9	TRBJ2-7	few	TGTGCCAGCAGCTTAGGACCCCAGGGGGCCTCCTACGAGCAGTACTTC	CASSLGPQGASYEQYF
-	TRBV6-5	TRBJ1-4	-	TGTGCCAGCAGTTATTCTTCCAATGAAAAACTGTTTTTT	CASSYSSNEKLFF
TRBD1	TRBV7-9	TRBJ2-5	many	TGTGCCAGCAGCGCGAACAGGGGGCAGGAGGAGACCCAGTACTTC	CASSANRGQEETQYF
-	TRBV9	TRBJ2-1	-	TGTGCCAGCAGCGCTGGGGATTCGGCAGCCCCCTACAATGAGCAGTTCTTC	CASSAGDSAAPYNEQFF
TRBD2	TRBV11-3	TRBJ2-3	-	TGTGCCAGCAGCTCCGGGACTAGCGTATTCACAGATACGCAGTATTTT	CASSSGTSVFTDTQYF
-	TRBV12-3/TRBV12-4	TRBJ2-1	-	TGTGCCAGCAGGAGAGCCGGTGGTACGGAGGGTGAGCAGTTCTTC	CASRRAGGTEGEQFF
-	TRBV27	TRBJ2-5	many	TGTGCCAGCAGTTTTATTCAAGAGACCCAGTACTTC	CASSFIQETQYF
-	TRBV28	TRBJ2-1	-	TGTGCCAACAGTGAATCAGACAGGCCCTCCTACGAGCAGTTCTTC	CANSESDRPSYEQFF
-	TRBV12-3/TRBV12-4	TRBJ1-6	-	TGTGCCAGCAGTTTACTGGCAAAAACACCCCTCCACTTT	CASSLLAKTPLHF
-	TRBV7-9	TRBJ2-7	many	TGTGCCAGCAGCTTATTACGGGACAAGGGTCGTTGCGAGCAGTACTTC	CASSLLRDKGRCEQYF
-	TRBV9	TRBJ2-3	few	TGTGCCAGCAGCCCAGGGAGAGTCTCAAGCACAGATACGCAGTATTTT	CASSPGRVSSTDTQYF
-	TRBV29-1	TRBJ2-5	many	TGCAGCGTCTCGAGGGGGGAGACCCAGTACTTC	CSVSRGETQYF
-	TRBV7-6	TRBJ1-2	-	TGTGCCAGCGGAGAGGACATAAACTATGGCTACACCTTC	CASGEDINYGYTF
-	TRBV20-1	TRBJ2-1	many	TGCAGTGCCGAAGATCCAGGAGTACTCGACCACTCCTACAATGAGCAGTTCTTC	CSAEDPGVLDHSYNEQFF
TRBD1	TRBV20-1	TRBJ2-5	many	TGCAGTGCGCCGGAGACAGGGCCTTTTCTAGAGACCCAGTACTTC	CSAPETGPFLETQYF
-	TRBV27	TRBJ1-5	many	TGTGCCAGCAGTTCCGCCGGTCGGGGTTATGTCCAGCCCCAGCATTTT	CASSSAGRGYVQPQHF
TRBD2	TRBV25-1	TRBJ2-1	few	TGTGCCAGCGGGGTCGCGGGAGGGCGGGCAAATGAGCAGTTCTTC	CASGVAGGRANEQFF
TRBD2	TRBV18	TRBJ2-7	many	TGTGCCAGCTCACCCCCCAGCTCCAGCGGGAACGAGCAGTACTTC	CASSPPSSSGNEQYF
-	TRBV9	TRBJ2-2	few	TGTGCCAGCAGCACCTTGGACTGGAACACCGGGGAGCTGTTTTTT	CASSTLDWNTGELFF
-	TRBV24-1	TRBJ1-5	many	TGTGCCACCAGTGATTTTGCAGGTACCTTCAATCAGCCCCAGCATTTT	CATSDFAGTFNQPQHF
TRBD1	TRBV28	TRBJ2-7	many	TGTGCCAGCAGCCATGGACAGGGGGCAGGCGAGCAGTACTTC	CASSHGQGAGEQYF
TRBD2	TRBV3-1	TRBJ2-7	many	TGTGCCAGCAGCCAAAATAGCGGGAGTCCCGAGCAGTACTTC	CASSQNSGSPEQYF
TRBD1	TRBV24-1	TRBJ1-5	few	TGTGCCACCAGTGATGGAGGGACAGGGAGTAGCAATCAGCCCCAGCATTTT	CATSDGGTGSSNQPQHF
-	TRBV2	TRBJ2-3	many	TGTGCCAGCAGTGAAGGGTTCGCCCCCAATGAGCAGTATTTT	CASSEGFAPNEQYF
TRBD2	TRBV7-3	TRBJ2-3	many	TGTGCCAGCAGCCCCGGACTAGCGGTGTTTGGCACAGATACGCAGTATTTT	CASSPGLAVFGTDTQYF
TRBD2	TRBV27	TRBJ2-1	-	TGTGCCAGCAGTTTATTGGGGACTACTTCCATTGAGCAGTTCTTC	CASSLLGTTSIEQFF
-	TRBV3-1	TRBJ1-4	many	TGTGCCAGCAGCCAAGATTTTCCGAGAGACGGTGAAAAACTGTTTTTT	CASSQDFPRDGEKLFF
-	TRBV7-9	TRBJ1-1	-	TGTGCCAGCAGCTTCAACGGACCTCAGGCTTTCTTT	CASSFNGPQAFF
TRBD2	TRBV12-3/TRBV12-4	TRBJ2-1	few	TGTGCCAGCTGCTGGCCCCAGCGGGGGAATGAGCAGTTCTTC	CASCWPQRGNEQFF
TRBD2	TRBV5-1	TRBJ2-7	many	TGCGCCAGCCAGGGACTAGCGGATCCCTACGAGCAGTACTTC	CASQGLADPYEQYF
-	TRBV7-9	TRBJ1-2	many	TGTGCCAGCCAGCCGATAAGCAATTTGGGCTACACCTTC	CASQPISNLGYTF
-	TRBV14	TRBJ1-2	-	TGTGCCAGCAGCCGCGAAAATACCTATGGCTACACCTTC	CASSRENTYGYTF
-	TRBV12-3/TRBV12-4	TRBJ1-2	-	TGTGCCAGCAGTTTACGGGGGCTTGAAAACTATGGCTACACCTTC	CASSLRGLENYGYTF
-	TRBV20-1	TRBJ2-7	many	TGCAGTGCTAGGGACCTCGAGCAGTACTTC	CSARDLEQYF
-	TRBV2	TRBJ1-1	many	TGTGCCAGCAGCAAGACAAGGGGTTCACCTGAAGCTTTCTTT	CASSKTRGSPEAFF
-	TRBV24-1	TRBJ2-6	many	TGTGCCACAGAAAACTCTGGGGCCAACGTCCTGACTTTC	CATENSGANVLTF
-	TRBV28	TRBJ2-2	many	TGTGCCAGCAGTTCGCTGAACACCGGGGAGCTGTTTTTT	CASSSLNTGELFF
-	TRBV12-3/TRBV12-4	TRBJ1-2	many	TGTGCCAGCAGTCGACAGGCATCCTATGGCTACACCTTC	CASSRQASYGYTF
-	TRBV12-3/TRBV12-4	TRBJ2-1	few	TGTGCCAGCAGCCCTCCGGGCAGCCGGAACCCCTACAATGAGCAGTTCTTC	CASSPPGSRNPYNEQFF
-	TRBV7-8	TRBJ2-3	many	TGTGCCAGCAGCTTAGAAGGTTGGCGGTTAGATACGCAGTATTTT	CASSLEGWRLDTQYF
-	TRBV5-5	TRBJ2-3	many	TGTGCCAGCAGCCCGGGCCAAAGTAGCACAGATACGCAGTATTTT	CASSPGQSSTDTQYF
-	TRBV3-1	TRBJ1-2	-	TGTGCCAGCAGCCAAGATCTGGAGGGACATGGCTACACCTTC	CASSQDLEGHGYTF
-	TRBV5-8	TRBJ2-5	-	TGTGCCAGCAGCTTTTCTTACCAAGAGACCCAGTACTTC	CASSFSYQETQYF
TRBD1	TRBV6-1	TRBJ2-7	many	TGTGCCAGCAGTTCGGACAGGCCCTCCTACGAGCAGTACTTC	CASSSDRPSYEQYF
-	TRBV11-2	TRBJ1-6	many	TGTGCCAGCAGCCTCGGACAGATGCCTAATTCACCCCTCCACTTT	CASSLGQMPNSPLHF
TRBD1	TRBV12-3/TRBV12-4	TRBJ2-5	many	TGTGCCAGCAGTTTTACCCCCAGGGGGCGCAGGGAGACCCAGTACTTC	CASSFTPRGRRETQYF
-	TRBV6-1	TRBJ2-7	many	TGTGCCAGCAGACCGTCCGGGACACATAATTTAATCTACGAGCAGTACTTC	CASRPSGTHNLIYEQYF
-	TRBV5-6	TRBJ2-1	-	TGTGCCAGCAGCTTGGGGGCTTTCGGCCCCTACAATGAGCAGTTCTTC	CASSLGAFGPYNEQFF